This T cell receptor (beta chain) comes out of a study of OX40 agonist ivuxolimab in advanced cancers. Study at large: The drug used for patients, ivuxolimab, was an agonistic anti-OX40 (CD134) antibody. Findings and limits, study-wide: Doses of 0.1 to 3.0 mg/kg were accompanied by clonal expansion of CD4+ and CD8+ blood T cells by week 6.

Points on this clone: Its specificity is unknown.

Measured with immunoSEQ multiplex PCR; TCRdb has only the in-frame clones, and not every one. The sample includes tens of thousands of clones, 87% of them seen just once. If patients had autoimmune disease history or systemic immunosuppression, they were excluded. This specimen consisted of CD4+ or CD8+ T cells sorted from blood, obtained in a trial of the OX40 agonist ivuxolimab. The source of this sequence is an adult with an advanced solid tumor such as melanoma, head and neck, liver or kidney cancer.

The CDR3 region is CSVRSSGVGEQFF. The CDR3 nucleotides are TGCAGCGTTCGGTCTAGCGGGGTTGGTGAGCAGTTCTTC. The chain couples TRBV29-1 to TRBJ2-1; 9 positions match TRBD2. Germline V lookup: CDR1 SQVTM, CDR2 ANQGSEA. Trimming at V came to 5 bases and at J to 9 bases, leaving 8 bases not matched to a gene. The CDR3 runs to 13 residues.